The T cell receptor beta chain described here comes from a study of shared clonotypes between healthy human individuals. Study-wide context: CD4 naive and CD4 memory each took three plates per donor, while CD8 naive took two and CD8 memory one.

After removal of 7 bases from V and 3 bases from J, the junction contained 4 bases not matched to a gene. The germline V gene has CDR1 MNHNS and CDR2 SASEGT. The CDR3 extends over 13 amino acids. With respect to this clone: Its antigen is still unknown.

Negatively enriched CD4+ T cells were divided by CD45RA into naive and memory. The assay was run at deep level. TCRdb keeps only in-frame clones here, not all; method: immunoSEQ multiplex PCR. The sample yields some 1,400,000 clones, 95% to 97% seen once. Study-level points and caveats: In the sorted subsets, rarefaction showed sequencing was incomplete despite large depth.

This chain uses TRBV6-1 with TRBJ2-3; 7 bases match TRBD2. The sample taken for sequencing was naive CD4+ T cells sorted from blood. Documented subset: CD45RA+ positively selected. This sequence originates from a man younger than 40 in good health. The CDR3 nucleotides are TGTGCCAGCACAATTAGCGGGACAGATACGCAGTATTTT. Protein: CASTISGTDTQYF.